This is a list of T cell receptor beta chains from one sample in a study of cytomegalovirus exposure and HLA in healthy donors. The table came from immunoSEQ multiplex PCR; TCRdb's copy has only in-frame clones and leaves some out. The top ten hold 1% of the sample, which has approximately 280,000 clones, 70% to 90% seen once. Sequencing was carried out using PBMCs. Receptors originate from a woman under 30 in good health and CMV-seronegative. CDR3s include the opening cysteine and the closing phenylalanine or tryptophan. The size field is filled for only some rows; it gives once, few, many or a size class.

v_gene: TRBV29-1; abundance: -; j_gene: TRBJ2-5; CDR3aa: CSVTSVFGVSQYF
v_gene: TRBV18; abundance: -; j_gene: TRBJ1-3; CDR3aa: CASSPPGHPSGNTIYF
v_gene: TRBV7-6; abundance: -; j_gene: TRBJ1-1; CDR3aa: CASRASGATNTEAFF
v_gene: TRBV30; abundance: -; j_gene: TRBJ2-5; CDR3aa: CAWSSTRTSGSWETQYF
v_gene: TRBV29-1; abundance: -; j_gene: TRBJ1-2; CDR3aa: CSGWTGGGGYTF
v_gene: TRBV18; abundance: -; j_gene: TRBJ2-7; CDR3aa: CASSGTGKAYEQYF
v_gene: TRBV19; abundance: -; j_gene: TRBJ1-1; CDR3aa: CASSSKGQVSTFF
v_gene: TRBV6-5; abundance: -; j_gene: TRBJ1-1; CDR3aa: CASSYSYVRPTEAFF
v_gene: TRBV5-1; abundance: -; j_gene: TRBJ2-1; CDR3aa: CASSIRTSASDEQFF
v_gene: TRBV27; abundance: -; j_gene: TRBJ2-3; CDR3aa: CASSPLAGVTRDTQYF
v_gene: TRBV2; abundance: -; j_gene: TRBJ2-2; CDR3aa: CASIPRSPFTGELFF
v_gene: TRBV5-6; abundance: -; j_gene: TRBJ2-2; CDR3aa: CASSSYRGGTGELFF
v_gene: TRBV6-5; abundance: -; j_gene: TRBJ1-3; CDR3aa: CASSYSGQGSGNTIYF
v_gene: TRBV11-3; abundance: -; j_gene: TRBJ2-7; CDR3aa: CASSSETGASYEQYF
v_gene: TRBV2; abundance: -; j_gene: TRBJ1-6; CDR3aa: CASSERPPAGSPLHF
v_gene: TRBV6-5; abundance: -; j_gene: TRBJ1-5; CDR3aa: CASRPGQGAGQPQHF
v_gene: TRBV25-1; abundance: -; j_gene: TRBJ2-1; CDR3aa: CASSYSGSPYNEQFF
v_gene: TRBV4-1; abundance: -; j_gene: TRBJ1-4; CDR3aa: CASRTTGREKLFF
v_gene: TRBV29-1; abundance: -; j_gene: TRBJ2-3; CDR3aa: CSHRGGDTQYF
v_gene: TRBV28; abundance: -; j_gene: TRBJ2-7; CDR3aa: CASSTDRQQYF
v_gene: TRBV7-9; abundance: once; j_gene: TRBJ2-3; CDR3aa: CASSLMSGADTQYF
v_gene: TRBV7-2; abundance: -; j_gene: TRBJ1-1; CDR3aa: CASSFGTGGTEAFF
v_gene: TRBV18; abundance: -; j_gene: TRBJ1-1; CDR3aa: CASSPQAENTEAFF
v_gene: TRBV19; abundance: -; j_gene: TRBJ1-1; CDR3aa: CASRSRNTEAFF
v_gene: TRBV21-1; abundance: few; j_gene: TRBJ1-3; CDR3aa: CASSPHEGARGNTIYF
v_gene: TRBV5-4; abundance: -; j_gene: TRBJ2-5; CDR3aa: CASSLREQETQYF
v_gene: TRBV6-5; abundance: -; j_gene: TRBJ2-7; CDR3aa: CASSYSGGSTYEQYF
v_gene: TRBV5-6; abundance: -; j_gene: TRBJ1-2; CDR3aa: CASSLLTGAGYTF
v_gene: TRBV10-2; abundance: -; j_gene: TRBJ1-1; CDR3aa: CASSESAGGDTEAFF
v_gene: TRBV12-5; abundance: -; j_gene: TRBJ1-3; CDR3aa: CASAPGGFTGNTIYF
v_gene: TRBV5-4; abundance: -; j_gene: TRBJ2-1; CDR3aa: CASREAGAILYNEQFF
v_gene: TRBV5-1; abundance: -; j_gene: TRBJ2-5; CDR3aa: CASSYGTGGETQYF
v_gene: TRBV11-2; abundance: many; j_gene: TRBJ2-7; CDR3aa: CASSLVGGTDSYEQYF
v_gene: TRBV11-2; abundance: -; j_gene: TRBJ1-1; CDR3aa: CASSRSGQGFRTEAFF
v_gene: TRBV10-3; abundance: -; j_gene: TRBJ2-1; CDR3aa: CAINPGLSIDEQFF
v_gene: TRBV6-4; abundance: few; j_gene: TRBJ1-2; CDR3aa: CASSDSSGYTF
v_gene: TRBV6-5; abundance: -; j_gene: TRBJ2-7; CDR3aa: CASSYSLAGPSYEQYF
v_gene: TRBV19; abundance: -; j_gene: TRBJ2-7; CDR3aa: CASTPGQGSSYEQYF
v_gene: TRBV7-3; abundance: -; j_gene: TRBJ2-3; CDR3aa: CASSKATGPDTQYF
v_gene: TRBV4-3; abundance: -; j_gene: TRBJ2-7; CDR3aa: CASSQGPGTESYEQYF
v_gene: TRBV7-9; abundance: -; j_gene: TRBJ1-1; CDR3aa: CASSLVPRTEAFF
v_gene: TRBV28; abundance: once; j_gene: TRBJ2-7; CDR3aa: CASSLGGRREGLFAYEQYF
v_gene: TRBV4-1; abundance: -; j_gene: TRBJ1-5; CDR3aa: CASSQVAAAGPQHF
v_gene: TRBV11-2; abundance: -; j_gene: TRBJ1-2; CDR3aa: CASSRQVNYGYTF
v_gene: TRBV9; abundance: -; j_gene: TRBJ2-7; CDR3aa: CASSPLTGGFPYEQYF
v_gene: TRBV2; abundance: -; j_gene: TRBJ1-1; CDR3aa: CASSDGPGGTEAFF
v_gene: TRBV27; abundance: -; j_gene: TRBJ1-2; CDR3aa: CASSRGGIYGYTF
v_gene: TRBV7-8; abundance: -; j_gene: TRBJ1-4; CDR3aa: CASSLAARGPNEKLFF
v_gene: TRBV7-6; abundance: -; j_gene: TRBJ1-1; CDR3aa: CASSRGTVNTEAFF
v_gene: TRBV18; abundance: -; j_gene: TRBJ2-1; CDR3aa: CASSPGTGAGYEQFF
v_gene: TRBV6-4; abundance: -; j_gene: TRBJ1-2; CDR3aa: CASSIDGSSANYGYTF
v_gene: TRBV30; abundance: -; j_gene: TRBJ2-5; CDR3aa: CACERGGPQETQYF
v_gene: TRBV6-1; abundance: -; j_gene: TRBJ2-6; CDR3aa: CASLGGLGANVLTF
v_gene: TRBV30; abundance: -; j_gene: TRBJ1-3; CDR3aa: CAWTPNSSGNTIYF
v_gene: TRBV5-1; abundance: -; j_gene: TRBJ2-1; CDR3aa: CASSLLASGFHNEQFF
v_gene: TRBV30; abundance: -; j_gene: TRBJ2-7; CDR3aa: CAWSGQGIYEQYF